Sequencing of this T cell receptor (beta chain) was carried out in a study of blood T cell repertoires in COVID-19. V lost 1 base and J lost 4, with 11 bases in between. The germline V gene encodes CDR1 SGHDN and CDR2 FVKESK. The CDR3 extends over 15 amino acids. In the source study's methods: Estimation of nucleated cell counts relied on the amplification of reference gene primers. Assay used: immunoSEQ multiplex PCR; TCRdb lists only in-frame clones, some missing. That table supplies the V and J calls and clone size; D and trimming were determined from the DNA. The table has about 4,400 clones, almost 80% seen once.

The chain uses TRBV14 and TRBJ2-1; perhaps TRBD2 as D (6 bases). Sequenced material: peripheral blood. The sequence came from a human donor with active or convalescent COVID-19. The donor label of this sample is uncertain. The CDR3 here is CASSQGGVVYNEQFF. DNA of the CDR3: TGTGCCAGCAGCCAAGGCGGGGTTGTGTACAATGAGCAGTTCTTC.